The rows below give T cell receptor beta chains drawn from one sample of a study of shared clonotypes between healthy human individuals. The repertoire was sequenced with immunoSEQ multiplex PCR; TCRdb's copy has only in-frame clones and lacks some. The table shows about 1 million clones, with roughly 75% occurring only once. What was sequenced was memory CD4+ T cells sorted from blood. The source of these receptors is a man aged 18 to 29 in good health. Each CDR3 is given with its conserved first and last residue. A D gene is named only where the DNA matches it firmly. Not all rows give a size; the values are once, few, many and, for expanded clones, a class.

abundance,j_gene,d_gene,v_gene,CDR3nt,CDR3aa
few,TRBJ2-2,TRBD1,TRBV6-6,TGTGCCAGCAGTAAACCGGGACAGGGGCTTGGGGAGCTGTTTTTT,CASSKPGQGLGELFF
.,TRBJ1-4,TRBD1,TRBV28,TGTGCCAGCAGTCAGGCCGGGGGACAGGGTCTGGCTAATGAAAAACTGTTTTTT,CASSQAGGQGLANEKLFF
once,TRBJ2-7,.,TRBV5-1,TGCGCCAGCAGCTTGGCGACTGGTTCGCAGTACTTC,CASSLATGSQYF
.,TRBJ2-3,.,TRBV6-5,TGTGCCAGCAGTTCCGACGTAGGCACAGACACAGATACGCAGTATTTT,CASSSDVGTDTDTQYF
.,TRBJ2-1,TRBD1,TRBV5-1,TGCGCCAGCAGCACGGACCCCGGGACAGCTAATGAGCAGTTCTTC,CASSTDPGTANEQFF
once,TRBJ2-2,TRBD2,TRBV5-6,TGTGCCAGCAGCTTTAGGACTAGCGACACCGGGGAGCTGTTTTTT,CASSFRTSDTGELFF
.,TRBJ2-7,.,TRBV4-1,TGCGCCAGCAGCCAAGACCGGGGGAGGAACGAGCAGTACTTC,CASSQDRGRNEQYF
.,TRBJ1-1,.,TRBV28,TGTGCCAGCAATTTACAGGCGAACACTGAAGCTTTCTTT,CASNLQANTEAFF
.,TRBJ1-5,TRBD1,TRBV6-1,TGTGCCAGCAGCCCGGGACAGGGGTTTATGGCCCAGCATTTT,CASSPGQGFMAQHF
.,TRBJ2-5,.,TRBV4-1,TGCGCCAGCAGCCAAGGATTTCTCGAGACCCAGTACTTC,CASSQGFLETQYF
.,TRBJ1-6,.,TRBV2,TGTGCCAGCAGTCGCCTGAAAGGGGTTCAAACGTCACCCCTCCACTTT,CASSRLKGVQTSPLHF
.,TRBJ2-5,TRBD2,TRBV11-2,TGTGCCAGCAGCTTACTAGCGGGGGGGCAGGAGACCCAGTACTTC,CASSLLAGGQETQYF
.,TRBJ2-3,.,TRBV5-8,TGTGCCAGCAGCTTGGGGGACATTGATACGCAGTATTTT,CASSLGDIDTQYF
few,TRBJ2-7,.,TRBV27,TGTGCCAGCGGAACTCCGGGCCTTCCCCCCTACGAGCAGTACTTC,CASGTPGLPPYEQYF
.,TRBJ1-4,.,TRBV5-6,TGTGCCAGCAGCTTGTATAAGGGTGGGGGCGTTGATGAAAAACTGTTTTTT,CASSLYKGGGVDEKLFF
.,TRBJ2-6,.,TRBV5-5,TGTGCCAGCAGCTTGGGACCCTCCGGGGCCAACGTCCTGACTTTC,CASSLGPSGANVLTF
.,TRBJ2-7,.,TRBV19,TGTGCCAGTAGTACCTTAGGGGGAACTAGCTCCTACGAGCAGTACTTC,CASSTLGGTSSYEQYF
.,TRBJ2-5,TRBD1,TRBV4-1,TGCGCCAGCAGCCCCCCGGACAGGGTGGAGACCCAGTACTTC,CASSPPDRVETQYF
.,TRBJ1-1,.,TRBV28,TGTGCCAGCAAGAGGGGCGACTCGAAGAACACTGAAGCTTTCTTT,CASKRGDSKNTEAFF
.,TRBJ2-5,TRBD2,TRBV25-1,TGTGCCAGCAGTTCCGGGAGGGCCCAACGGGAGACCCAGTACTTC,CASSSGRAQRETQYF
.,TRBJ1-2,.,TRBV6-5,TGTGCCAGCAGTTACGCGGACAGAGCCTACACCTTC,CASSYADRAYTF
.,TRBJ1-4,.,TRBV7-9,TGTGCCAGCAGCTTAGCGTTGACGGGACGAGGGGAAAAACTGTTTTTT,CASSLALTGRGEKLFF
many,TRBJ2-1,.,TRBV7-9,TGTGCCAGCAATTTGGGGGATACCCAGGGTAATGAGCAGTTCTTC,CASNLGDTQGNEQFF
.,TRBJ1-2,TRBD1,TRBV10-3,TGTGCCATCAATAGGGGGGACAGGGTTGTTGGCTACACCTTC,CAINRGDRVVGYTF
.,TRBJ1-2,TRBD1,TRBV18,TGTGCCAGCTCACTCCCTACCGGGACAGATTATGGCTACACCTTC,CASSLPTGTDYGYTF
.,TRBJ2-7,TRBD2,TRBV15,TGTGCCACCAGCAGAGAGGGACCCACTAGCGGGGGGACTTTTTACTACGAGCAGTACTTC,CATSREGPTSGGTFYYEQYF
.,TRBJ1-1,.,TRBV5-5,TGTGCCAGCAGCTCAGGGACGGGGAACACTGAAGCTTTCTTT,CASSSGTGNTEAFF
.,TRBJ2-5,.,TRBV10-3,TGTGCCATCAGTCCGGGACTGTCAGGCAAGGAGACCCAGTACTTC,CAISPGLSGKETQYF
.,TRBJ2-5,.,TRBV5-1,TGCGCCAGCAGCCCGGTTCAAGGCCAAGAGACCCAGTACTTC,CASSPVQGQETQYF
.,TRBJ2-1,TRBD2,TRBV9,TGTGCCAGCAGCGTTTTAAGCGGGGGGCGAGGTGAGCAGTTCTTC,CASSVLSGGRGEQFF
few,TRBJ1-2,.,TRBV2,TGTGCCAGCAGTGAGACTATCGGCTCTAACTATGGCTACACCTTC,CASSETIGSNYGYTF
.,TRBJ2-2,.,TRBV5-1,TGCGCCAAAAGAAGACCAACCGGGGAGCTGTTTTTT,CAKRRPTGELFF
.,TRBJ1-5,.,TRBV2,TGTGCCAGCTTCAGGCGGCGCGGGGCTACTAGCAATCAGCCCCAGCATTTT,CASFRRRGATSNQPQHF
.,TRBJ2-3,TRBD2,TRBV6-1,TGTGCCAGCAAAAGGACTAGCTCTAGCACAGATACGCAGTATTTT,CASKRTSSSTDTQYF
.,TRBJ1-1,TRBD1,TRBV5-1,TGCGCCAGCAGCTCCTCCGGGACAGGGAACACTGAAGCTTTCTTT,CASSSSGTGNTEAFF
.,TRBJ2-1,TRBD2,TRBV9,TGTGCCAGCAGCGGAAGGGACTATCTCAATGAGCAGTTCTTC,CASSGRDYLNEQFF
.,TRBJ1-5,.,TRBV2,TGTGCCAGCAGATCCGGGACTCTTAGCAATCAGCCCCAGCATTTT,CASRSGTLSNQPQHF
.,TRBJ2-7,TRBD1,TRBV15,TGTGCCACCAGCAGGGGACAGGGCCTCTACGAGCAGTACTTC,CATSRGQGLYEQYF
few,TRBJ2-5,TRBD2,TRBV30,TGTGCCTGGAGTGTATCCGGGAGGGAGACCCAGTACTTC,CAWSVSGRETQYF
.,TRBJ2-7,TRBD2,TRBV18,TGTGCCAGCTCACCACTAGCGGGAGCGGAGGAGCAGTACTTC,CASSPLAGAEEQYF
.,TRBJ1-4,.,TRBV19,TGTGCCAGTAGTATGTGGCCCGCAACTAATGAAAAACTGTTTTTT,CASSMWPATNEKLFF
.,TRBJ1-1,.,TRBV6-5,TGTGCCATCCGCAATGCGCAGGACTTTGGCACTGAAGCTTTCTTT,CAIRNAQDFGTEAFF